The T cell receptor (beta chain) described here comes from a study of beta chain features in type 1 diabetes. This clone was detected only a few times. The antigen remains unidentified. CD4+ naive, central memory, regulatory and stem cell-like memory cells were sorted via CD45RO/CCR7/CD25/CD127/CD95/CD27. Study-level findings and limits: For Type 1 diabetes patients, all four CD4+ subsets carried TCRB CDR3s that were moderately but significantly shorter.

Expressed TCRB transcripts were sequenced, since all the RNA that had been isolated was reverse transcribed. Clones were read by immunoSEQ multiplex PCR, and TCRdb kept only the in-frame ones, dropping some. The sample carries about 640,000 clones, around 11% recorded once. This CDR3 region has 16 residues. Germline values: CDR1 MGHRA, CDR2 YSYEKL. Trimming cost V 0 bases and J 3 bases; bases outside gene matches: 5. V is TRBV4-1 and J is TRBJ2-4, with TRBD1 identical over 7 bases. This clonotype was obtained from a man younger than 45 with type 1 diabetes. Source material: naive CD4+ T cells from blood. In DNA form, the CDR3 reads TGCGCCAGCAGCCAAGATGCAGGGGGATACAAAAACATTCAGTACTTC. Its translation: CASSQDAGGYKNIQYF.